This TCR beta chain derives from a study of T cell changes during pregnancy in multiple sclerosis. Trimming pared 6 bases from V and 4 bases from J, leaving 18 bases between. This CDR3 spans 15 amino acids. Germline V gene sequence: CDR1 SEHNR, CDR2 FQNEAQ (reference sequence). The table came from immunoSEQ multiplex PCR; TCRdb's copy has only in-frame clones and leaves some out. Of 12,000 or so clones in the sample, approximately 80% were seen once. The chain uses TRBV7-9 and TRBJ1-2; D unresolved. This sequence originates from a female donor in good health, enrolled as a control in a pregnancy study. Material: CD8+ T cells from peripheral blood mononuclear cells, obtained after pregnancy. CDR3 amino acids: CASRNGRRGIYGYTF. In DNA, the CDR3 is TGTGCCAGCAGAAACGGTCGCCGAGGAATCTATGGCTACACCTTC.